This T cell receptor beta chain was profiled in a study of molecular identifiers for immune sequencing clone quantification. The sample holds a few counts of this clonotype. Germline is not matched at one junction end, which may reflect a read error. Sorting defined naive CD8 T cells as CD8+CD4-CCR7+CD45RA+. There are 15 residues in the CDR3. Per germline, CDR1 DFQATT and CDR2 SNEGSKA (reference sequence). TCRdb reanalysed the PCR reads using MiXCR and keeps one entry per CDR3 protein. The repertoire holds 250,000 to 350,000 distinct CDR3 sequences, with around 21% as singletons. This sequence was found in a human donor in good health. Some libraries in this study had Jurkat cell RNA spiked in. The rearrangement links TRBV20-1 to TRBJ2-7; 8 nucleotides match TRBD2. Specimen: naive CD8+ T cells from blood, with Jurkat cell RNA spiked in. Subset described: FACS-sorted CD8+CD4-CCR7+CD45RA+ naive T cells. This chain's CDR3 is CSARSSGSSSYEQNF. The CDR3 coding sequence is TGCAGTGCTAGATCTAGCGGGTCTAGCTCCTACGAGCAGAACTTC.